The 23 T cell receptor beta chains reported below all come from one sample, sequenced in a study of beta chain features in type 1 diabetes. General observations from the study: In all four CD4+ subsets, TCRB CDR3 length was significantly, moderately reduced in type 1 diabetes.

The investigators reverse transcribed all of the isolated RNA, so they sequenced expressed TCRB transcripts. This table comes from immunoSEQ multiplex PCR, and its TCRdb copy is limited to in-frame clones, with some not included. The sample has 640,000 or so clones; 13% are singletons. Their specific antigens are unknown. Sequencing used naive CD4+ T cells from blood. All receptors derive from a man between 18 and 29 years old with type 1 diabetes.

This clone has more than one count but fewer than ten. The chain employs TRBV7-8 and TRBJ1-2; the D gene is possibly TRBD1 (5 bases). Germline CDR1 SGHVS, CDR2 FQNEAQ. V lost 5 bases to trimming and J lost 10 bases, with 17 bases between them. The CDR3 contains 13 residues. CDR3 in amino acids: CASSTSTGDVYTF. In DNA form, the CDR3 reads TGTGCCAGCAGCACATCCACCGGGGACGTCTACACCTTC.

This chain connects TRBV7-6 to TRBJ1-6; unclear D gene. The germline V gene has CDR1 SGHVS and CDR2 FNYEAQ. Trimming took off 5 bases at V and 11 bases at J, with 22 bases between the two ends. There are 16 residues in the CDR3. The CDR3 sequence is CASSTPIGVGPPPLHF. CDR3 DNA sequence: TGTGCCAGCAGCACTCCCATCGGGGTAGGACCGCCACCCCTCCACTTT.

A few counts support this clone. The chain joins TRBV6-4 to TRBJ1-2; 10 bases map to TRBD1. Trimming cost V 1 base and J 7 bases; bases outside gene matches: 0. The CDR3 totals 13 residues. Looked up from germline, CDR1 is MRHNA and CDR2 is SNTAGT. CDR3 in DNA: TGTGCCAGCAGTGACTGGACAGGGGGTGGCTACACCTTC. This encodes CASSDWTGGGYTF.

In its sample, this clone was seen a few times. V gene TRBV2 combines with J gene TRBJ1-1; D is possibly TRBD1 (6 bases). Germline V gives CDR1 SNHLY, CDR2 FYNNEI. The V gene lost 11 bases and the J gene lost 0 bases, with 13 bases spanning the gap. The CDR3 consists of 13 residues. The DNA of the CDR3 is TGTGCCCGGGAGGGGGGTATGAACACTGAAGCTTTCTTT. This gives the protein CAREGGMNTEAFF.

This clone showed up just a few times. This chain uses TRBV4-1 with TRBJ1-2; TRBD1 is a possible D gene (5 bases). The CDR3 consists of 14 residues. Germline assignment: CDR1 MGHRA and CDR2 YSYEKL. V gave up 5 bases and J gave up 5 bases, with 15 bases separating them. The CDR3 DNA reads TGCGCCAGCAGCTTATCCAGGGAAGGGTATGGCTACACCTTC. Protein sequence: CASSLSREGYGYTF.

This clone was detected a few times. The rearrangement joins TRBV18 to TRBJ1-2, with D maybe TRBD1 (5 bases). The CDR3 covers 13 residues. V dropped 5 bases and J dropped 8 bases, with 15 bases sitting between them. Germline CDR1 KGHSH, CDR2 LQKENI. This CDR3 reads CASSAWDASGYTF. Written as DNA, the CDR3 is TGTGCCAGCTCAGCTTGGGACGCCTCGGGCTACACCTTC.

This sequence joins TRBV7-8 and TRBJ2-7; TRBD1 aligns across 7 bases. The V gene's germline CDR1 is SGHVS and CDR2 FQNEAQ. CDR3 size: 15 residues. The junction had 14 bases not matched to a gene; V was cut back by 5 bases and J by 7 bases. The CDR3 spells CASSIRKTGAGEQYF. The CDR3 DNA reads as TGTGCCAGCAGCATACGAAAAACAGGGGCTGGGGAGCAGTACTTC.

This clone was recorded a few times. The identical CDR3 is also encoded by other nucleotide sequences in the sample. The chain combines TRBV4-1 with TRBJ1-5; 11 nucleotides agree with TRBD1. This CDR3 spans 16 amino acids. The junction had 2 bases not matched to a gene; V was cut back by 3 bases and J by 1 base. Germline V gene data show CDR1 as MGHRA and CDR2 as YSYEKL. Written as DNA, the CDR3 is TGCGCCAGCAGCCACGGACAGGGGGCGAGCAATCAGCCCCAGCATTTT. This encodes CASSHGQGASNQPQHF.

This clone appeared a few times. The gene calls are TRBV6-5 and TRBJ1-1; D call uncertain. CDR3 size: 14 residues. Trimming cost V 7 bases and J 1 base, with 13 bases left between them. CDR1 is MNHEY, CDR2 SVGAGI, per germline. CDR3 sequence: CASTIQSGNTEAFF. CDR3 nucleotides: TGTGCCAGCACTATACAGTCAGGGAACACTGAAGCTTTCTTT.

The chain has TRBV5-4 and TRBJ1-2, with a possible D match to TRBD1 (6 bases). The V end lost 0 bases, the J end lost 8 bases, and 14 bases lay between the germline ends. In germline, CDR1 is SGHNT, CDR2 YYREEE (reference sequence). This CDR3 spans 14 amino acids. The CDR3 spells CASSLEAPGGGYTF. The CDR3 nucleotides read TGTGCCAGCAGCTTGGAGGCTCCTGGGGGCGGCTACACCTTC.

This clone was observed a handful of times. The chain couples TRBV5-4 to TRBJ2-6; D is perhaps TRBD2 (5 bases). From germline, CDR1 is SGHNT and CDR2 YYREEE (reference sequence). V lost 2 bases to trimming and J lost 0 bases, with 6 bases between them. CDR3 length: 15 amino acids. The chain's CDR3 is CASSFGISGANVLTF. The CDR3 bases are TGTGCCAGCAGCTTCGGGATCTCTGGGGCCAACGTCCTGACTTTC.

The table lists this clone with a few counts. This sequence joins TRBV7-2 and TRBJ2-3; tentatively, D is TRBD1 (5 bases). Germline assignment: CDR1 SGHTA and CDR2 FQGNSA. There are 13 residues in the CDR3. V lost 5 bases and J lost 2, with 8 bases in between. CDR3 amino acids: CASSPRVTDTQYF. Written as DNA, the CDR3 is TGTGCCAGCAGCCCCAGGGTCACAGATACGCAGTATTTT.

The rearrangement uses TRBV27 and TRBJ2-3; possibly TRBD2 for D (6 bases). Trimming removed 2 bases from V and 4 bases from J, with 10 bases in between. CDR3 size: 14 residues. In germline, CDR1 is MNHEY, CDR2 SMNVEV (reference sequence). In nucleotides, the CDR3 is TGTGCCAGCAGTTTAGGCGGGGCCCCAGATACGCAGTATTTT. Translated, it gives CASSLGGAPDTQYF.

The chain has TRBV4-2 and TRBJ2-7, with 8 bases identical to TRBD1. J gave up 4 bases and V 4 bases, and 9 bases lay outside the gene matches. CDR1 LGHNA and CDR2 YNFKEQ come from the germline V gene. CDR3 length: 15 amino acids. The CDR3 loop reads CASSLDRDRPYEQYF. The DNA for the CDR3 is TGTGCCAGCAGCCTTGACCGGGACAGGCCATACGAGCAGTACTTC.

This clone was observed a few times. The CDR3: CAWTERKSQYEQYF. In DNA form, the CDR3 reads TGTGCCTGGACGGAGCGGAAAAGCCAGTACGAGCAGTACTTC. The J gene is TRBJ2-7, the V gene TRBV30, with D possibly matching TRBD2 (5 bases). V lost 4 bases and J 4 bases, leaving 17 bases between the germline ends. Germline values: CDR1 GTSNPN, CDR2 SVGIG (reference sequence). The CDR3 runs 14 residues.

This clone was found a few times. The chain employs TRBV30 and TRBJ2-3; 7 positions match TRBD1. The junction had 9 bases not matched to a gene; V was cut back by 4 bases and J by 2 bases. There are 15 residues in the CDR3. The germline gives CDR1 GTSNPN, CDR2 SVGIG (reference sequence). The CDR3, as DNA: TGTGCCTGGAACCGAGGGACAGCCAACACAGATACGCAGTATTTT. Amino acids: CAWNRGTANTDTQYF. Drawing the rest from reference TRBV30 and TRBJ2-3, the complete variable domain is SQTIHQWPATLVQPVGSPLSLECTVEGTSNPNLYWYRQAAGRGLQLLFYSVGIGQISSEVPQNLSASRPQDRQFILSSKKLLLSDSGFYLCAWNRGTANTDTQYFGPGTRLTVL.

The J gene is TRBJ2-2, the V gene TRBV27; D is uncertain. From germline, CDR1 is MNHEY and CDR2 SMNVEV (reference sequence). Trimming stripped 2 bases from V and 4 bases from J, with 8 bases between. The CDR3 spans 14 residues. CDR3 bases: TGTGCCAGCAGTTTAATTGCCCCCACCGGGGAGCTGTTTTTT. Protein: CASSLIAPTGELFF.

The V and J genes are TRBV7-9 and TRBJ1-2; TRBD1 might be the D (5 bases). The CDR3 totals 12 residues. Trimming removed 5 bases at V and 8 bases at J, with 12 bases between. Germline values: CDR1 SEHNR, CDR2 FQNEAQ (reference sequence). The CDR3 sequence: CASSRDLEGYTF. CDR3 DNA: TGTGCCAGCAGCCGGGACTTAGAAGGCTACACCTTC.

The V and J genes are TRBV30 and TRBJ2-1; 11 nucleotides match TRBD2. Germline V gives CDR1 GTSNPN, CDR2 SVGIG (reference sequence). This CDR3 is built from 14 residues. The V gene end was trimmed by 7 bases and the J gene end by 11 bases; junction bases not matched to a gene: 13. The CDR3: CASEKGSGGEKQFF. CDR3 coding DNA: TGTGCCTCAGAAAAGGGTAGCGGGGGGGAGAAGCAGTTCTTC.

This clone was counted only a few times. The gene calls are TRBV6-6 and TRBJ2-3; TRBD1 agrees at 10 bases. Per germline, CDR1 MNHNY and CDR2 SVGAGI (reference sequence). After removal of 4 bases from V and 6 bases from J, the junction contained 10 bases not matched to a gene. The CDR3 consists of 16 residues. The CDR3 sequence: CASSLGDRGNMDTQYF. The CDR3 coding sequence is TGTGCCAGCAGTTTGGGGGACAGGGGAAATATGGATACGCAGTATTTT.

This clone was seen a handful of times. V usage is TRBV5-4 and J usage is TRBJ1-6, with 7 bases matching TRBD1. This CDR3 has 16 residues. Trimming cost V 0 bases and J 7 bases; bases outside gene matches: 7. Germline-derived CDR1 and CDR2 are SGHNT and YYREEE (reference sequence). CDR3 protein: CASSLDRDRANSPLHF. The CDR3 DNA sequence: TGTGCCAGCAGCTTGGATAGAGACAGGGCGAATTCACCCCTCCACTTT.

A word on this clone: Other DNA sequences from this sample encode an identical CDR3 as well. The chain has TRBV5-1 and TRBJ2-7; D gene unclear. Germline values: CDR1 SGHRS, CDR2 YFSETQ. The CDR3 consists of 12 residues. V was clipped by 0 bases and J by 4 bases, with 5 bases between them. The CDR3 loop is CASSLGEYEQYF. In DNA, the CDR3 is TGCGCCAGCAGCTTGGGGGAATACGAGCAGTACTTC. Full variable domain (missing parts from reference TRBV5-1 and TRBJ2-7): KAGVTQTPRYLIKTRGQQVTLSCSPISGHRSVSWYQQTPGQGLQFLFEYFSETQRNKGNFPGRFSGRQFSNSRSEMNVSTLELGDSALYLCASSLGEYEQYFGPGTRLTVT.

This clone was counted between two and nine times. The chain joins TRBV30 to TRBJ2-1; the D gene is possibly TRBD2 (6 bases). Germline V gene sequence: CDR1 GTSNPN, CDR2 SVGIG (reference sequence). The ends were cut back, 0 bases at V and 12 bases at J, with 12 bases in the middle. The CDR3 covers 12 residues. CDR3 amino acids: CAWSVGGPGQFF. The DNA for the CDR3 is TGTGCCTGGAGTGTCGGGGGACCGGGGCAGTTCTTC.